This is a list of T cell receptor beta chains from one sample in a study of T cells in localized non-small cell lung cancer. Sequencing was performed with immunoSEQ multiplex PCR; in TCRdb, only in-frame clones are kept and a portion is missing. The table has just over 20,000 clones, 65% to 85% seen once. The specimen comprised peripheral blood, sampled before any cancer treatment. The receptor source for this set is a man between 35 and 75 years old with stage I lung adenocarcinoma. Each CDR3 is given with its conserved first and last residue. Each record gives: D gene, J gene, clone size, V gene, CDR3 protein, CDR3 DNA. D genes are given only for firm matches. Clone sizes are given selectively: once, few, many, or a class where the clone is expanded.

d_call: TRBD2
j_call: TRBJ2-1
clone_size: few
v_call: TRBV4-3
cdr3_aa: CASSQDSGGWRDNEQFF
cdr3_nt: TGCGCCAGCAGCCAAGATTCGGGGGGATGGCGCGACAATGAGCAGTTCTTC

d_call: TRBD2
j_call: TRBJ2-7
clone_size: -
v_call: TRBV9
cdr3_aa: CASSVAGTSAYEQYF
cdr3_nt: TGTGCCAGCAGCGTGGCCGGGACTAGCGCCTACGAGCAGTACTTC

d_call: -
j_call: TRBJ1-2
clone_size: -
v_call: TRBV4-2
cdr3_aa: CASSQDRSSYGYTF
cdr3_nt: TGTGCCAGCAGCCAAGATCGGAGCTCTTATGGCTACACCTTC

d_call: TRBD1
j_call: TRBJ1-2
clone_size: few
v_call: TRBV19
cdr3_aa: CASSIDGQGPLYGYTF
cdr3_nt: TGTGCCAGTAGTATAGACGGACAGGGCCCGCTTTATGGCTACACCTTC

d_call: -
j_call: TRBJ1-5
clone_size: -
v_call: TRBV7-3
cdr3_aa: CASSFGQNQPQHF
cdr3_nt: TGTGCCAGCAGCTTCGGGCAGAATCAGCCCCAGCATTTT

d_call: -
j_call: TRBJ2-3
clone_size: medium-sized
v_call: TRBV6-5
cdr3_aa: CASSAGTSTDTQYF
cdr3_nt: TGTGCCAGCAGTGCGGGGACTAGCACAGATACGCAGTATTTT

d_call: -
j_call: TRBJ2-3
clone_size: few
v_call: TRBV4-1
cdr3_aa: CASSQEGPDTQYF
cdr3_nt: TGCGCCAGCAGCCAAGAGGGACCGGATACGCAGTATTTT

d_call: TRBD2
j_call: TRBJ2-7
clone_size: -
v_call: TRBV5-6
cdr3_aa: CASSSQGATSGRVPYEQYF
cdr3_nt: TGTGCCAGCAGTTCACAGGGGGCAACTAGCGGGAGGGTCCCCTACGAGCAGTACTTC

d_call: TRBD1
j_call: TRBJ2-7
clone_size: -
v_call: TRBV5-5
cdr3_aa: CASSLRDSYEQYF
cdr3_nt: TGTGCCAGCAGCCTCCGGGACAGCTACGAGCAGTACTTC

d_call: -
j_call: TRBJ2-5
clone_size: -
v_call: TRBV6-5
cdr3_aa: CASSPGPQETQYF
cdr3_nt: TGTGCCAGCTCGCCAGGGCCCCAAGAGACCCAGTACTTC

d_call: TRBD2
j_call: TRBJ2-7
clone_size: -
v_call: TRBV5-1
cdr3_aa: CASSYTIAGGGRREQYF
cdr3_nt: TGCGCCAGCAGCTATACCATAGCGGGAGGGGGGAGGAGAGAGCAGTACTTC

d_call: -
j_call: TRBJ1-1
clone_size: -
v_call: TRBV10-2
cdr3_aa: CASRRMGRNTEAFF
cdr3_nt: TGCGCCAGCAGGCGGATGGGAAGGAACACTGAAGCTTTCTTT

d_call: TRBD1
j_call: TRBJ1-1
clone_size: -
v_call: TRBV7-9
cdr3_aa: CASSLGQGITEAFF
cdr3_nt: TGTGCCAGCAGCTTGGGACAGGGGATTACTGAAGCTTTCTTT

d_call: TRBD1
j_call: TRBJ1-2
clone_size: -
v_call: TRBV28
cdr3_aa: CASFRGTVYGYTF
cdr3_nt: TGTGCCAGCTTCAGGGGGACAGTTTATGGCTACACCTTC

d_call: TRBD2
j_call: TRBJ2-7
clone_size: -
v_call: TRBV18
cdr3_aa: CASSPRGDFEQYF
cdr3_nt: TGTGCCAGCTCACCCCGGGGGGACTTCGAGCAGTACTTC

d_call: -
j_call: TRBJ1-5
clone_size: -
v_call: TRBV28
cdr3_aa: CASSLGGTAGNQPQHF
cdr3_nt: TGTGCCAGCAGTTTAGGAGGCACAGCCGGCAATCAGCCCCAGCATTTT

d_call: TRBD1
j_call: TRBJ2-5
clone_size: -
v_call: TRBV5-6
cdr3_aa: CASSNGQGTLETQYF
cdr3_nt: TGTGCCAGCAGCAACGGACAGGGTACCTTGGAGACCCAGTACTTC

d_call: -
j_call: TRBJ1-2
clone_size: -
v_call: TRBV18
cdr3_aa: CASSPPNRVGGYTF
cdr3_nt: TGTGCCAGCTCACCACCGAACAGGGTAGGAGGCTACACCTTC

d_call: TRBD2
j_call: TRBJ2-1
clone_size: -
v_call: TRBV19
cdr3_aa: CASSSAGGIYNEQFF
cdr3_nt: TGTGCCAGTAGTTCAGCGGGGGGCATTTACAATGAGCAGTTCTTC

d_call: -
j_call: TRBJ2-5
clone_size: -
v_call: TRBV5-5
cdr3_aa: CASSPGLRYQETQYF
cdr3_nt: TGTGCCAGCAGCCCAGGGTTGAGGTACCAAGAGACCCAGTACTTC

d_call: -
j_call: TRBJ1-2
clone_size: -
v_call: TRBV7-2
cdr3_aa: CASWGRNGYTF
cdr3_nt: TGTGCCAGCTGGGGCAGGAATGGCTACACCTTC

d_call: TRBD2
j_call: TRBJ2-5
clone_size: -
v_call: TRBV2
cdr3_aa: CASTTRRGGGLETQYF
cdr3_nt: TGTGCCAGCACCACCCGGCGGGGCGGGGGGTTAGAGACCCAGTACTTC

d_call: -
j_call: TRBJ2-2
clone_size: once
v_call: TRBV6-4
cdr3_aa: CASSRTQNTGELFF
cdr3_nt: TGTGCCAGCAGCAGAACCCAGAACACCGGGGAGCTGTTTTTT

d_call: TRBD2
j_call: TRBJ2-7
clone_size: few
v_call: TRBV2
cdr3_aa: CASRASRAGSYEQYF
cdr3_nt: TGTGCCAGCAGGGCGAGCAGAGCGGGATCCTACGAGCAGTACTTC

d_call: -
j_call: TRBJ2-2
clone_size: few
v_call: TRBV6-1
cdr3_aa: CASMGAPTHTGELFF
cdr3_nt: TGTGCCAGCATGGGGGCCCCCACTCACACCGGGGAGCTGTTTTTT

d_call: -
j_call: TRBJ1-1
clone_size: -
v_call: TRBV5-1
cdr3_aa: CASSPARGAERTEAFF
cdr3_nt: TGCGCCAGCAGCCCGGCCCGGGGGGCGGAAAGGACTGAAGCTTTCTTT

d_call: -
j_call: TRBJ2-7
clone_size: -
v_call: TRBV27
cdr3_aa: CASSLWQSYEQYF
cdr3_nt: TGTGCCAGCAGTTTATGGCAGAGCTACGAGCAGTACTTC

d_call: TRBD2
j_call: TRBJ2-1
clone_size: once
v_call: TRBV28
cdr3_aa: CASSGREANHWNEQFF
cdr3_nt: TGTGCCAGCAGTGGGCGGGAGGCCAACCATTGGAATGAGCAGTTCTTC

d_call: -
j_call: TRBJ1-5
clone_size: -
v_call: TRBV7-9
cdr3_aa: CASSLTDQPQHF
cdr3_nt: TGTGCCAGCAGCCTCACCGATCAGCCCCAGCATTTT

d_call: -
j_call: TRBJ1-2
clone_size: -
v_call: TRBV28
cdr3_aa: CASSLDLRGYTF
cdr3_nt: TGTGCCAGCAGTTTAGATTTGCGTGGCTACACCTTC

d_call: TRBD2
j_call: TRBJ2-5
clone_size: once
v_call: TRBV5-1
cdr3_aa: CASSWLAGEETQYF
cdr3_nt: TGCGCCAGCAGCTGGCTAGCGGGAGAAGAGACCCAGTACTTC

d_call: -
j_call: TRBJ1-1
clone_size: few
v_call: TRBV19
cdr3_aa: CASSIGTSVEAFF
cdr3_nt: TGTGCCAGTAGTATAGGGACCTCCGTTGAAGCTTTCTTT

d_call: -
j_call: TRBJ1-5
clone_size: -
v_call: TRBV15
cdr3_aa: CATSRDRVDQPQHF
cdr3_nt: TGTGCCACCAGCAGAGACAGGGTCGATCAGCCCCAGCATTTT

d_call: -
j_call: TRBJ2-5
clone_size: once
v_call: TRBV28
cdr3_aa: CASSLVSRETQYF
cdr3_nt: TGTGCCAGCAGTTTAGTTTCTCGGGAGACCCAGTACTTC

d_call: TRBD2
j_call: TRBJ2-3
clone_size: -
v_call: TRBV7-3
cdr3_aa: CASSPTSGSDTQYF
cdr3_nt: TGTGCCAGCAGTCCTACTAGCGGGTCAGATACGCAGTATTTT

d_call: TRBD1
j_call: TRBJ2-5
clone_size: -
v_call: TRBV5-6
cdr3_aa: CASTPGVRGRQETQYF
cdr3_nt: TGTGCCAGCACCCCGGGTGTCAGGGGGCGGCAAGAGACCCAGTACTTC

d_call: TRBD1
j_call: TRBJ1-1
clone_size: -
v_call: TRBV19
cdr3_aa: CASGTGVGAFF
cdr3_nt: TGTGCCAGCGGGACAGGGGTCGGAGCTTTCTTT

d_call: TRBD2
j_call: TRBJ2-1
clone_size: -
v_call: TRBV4-2
cdr3_aa: CASSQEPSGVYNEQFF
cdr3_nt: TGTGCCAGCAGCCAAGAACCTAGCGGGGTGTACAATGAGCAGTTCTTC

d_call: -
j_call: TRBJ2-7
clone_size: few
v_call: TRBV5-1
cdr3_aa: CATSRDSLNYEQYF
cdr3_nt: TGCGCCACCAGCCGGGACTCCCTTAATTATGAGCAGTACTTC